Listed below are T cell receptor beta chains from one sample, sequenced in a study of T cell responses to AZD1222 COVID-19 vaccine. Here immunoSEQ multiplex PCR was the method, and the copy in TCRdb shows in-frame clones only, minus some. Of around 120,000 clones listed, just under 95% are singletons. Here the sequenced sample was peripheral blood, taken 28 days after the second AZD1222 dose. The receptors shown here come from an adult who received the AZD1222 COVID-19 vaccine. Each CDR3 is given with its conserved first and last residue. A D gene is named only where the DNA matches it firmly. The size of a clone is reported for some rows only, either as once, few or many, or as a class for expanded clones.

D	length	V	J	size	CDR3	DNA
NA	13	TRBV10-3	TRBJ2-1	NA	CAISEQLYNEQFF	TGTGCCATCAGTGAACAGTTGTACAATGAGCAGTTCTTC
TRBD2	14	TRBV19	TRBJ2-2	NA	CASLGLANTGELFF	TGTGCCAGCCTGGGACTAGCGAACACCGGGGAGCTGTTTTTT
NA	13	TRBV6-4	TRBJ2-1	NA	CASSARTNNEQFF	TGTGCCAGCAGTGCCCGGACAAACAATGAGCAGTTCTTC
TRBD2	17	TRBV7-2	TRBJ2-1	NA	CASSLVPTSGLYNEQFF	TGTGCCAGCAGCTTAGTCCCTACTAGCGGTCTTTACAATGAGCAGTTCTTC
TRBD2	17	TRBV5-1	TRBJ2-3	NA	CASASGAGGRTPDTQYF	TGCGCCAGCGCCTCCGGGGCGGGGGGGCGCACCCCGGATACGCAGTATTTT
NA	13	TRBV9	TRBJ1-2	NA	CASFGHTNYGYTF	TGTGCCAGCTTTGGACACACTAACTATGGCTACACCTTC
TRBD2	21	TRBV19	TRBJ2-2	few	CASTPGRGLAGGPRHTGELFF	TGTGCCAGTACCCCTGGGAGGGGCCTAGCGGGAGGCCCACGACACACCGGGGAGCTGTTTTTT
NA	16	TRBV27	TRBJ2-7	once	CASSLGRWSSSYEQYF	TGTGCCAGCAGTTTAGGCAGGTGGAGTTCCTCCTACGAGCAGTACTTC
NA	13	TRBV7-3	TRBJ1-1	NA	CASSRGWNTEAFF	TGTGCCAGTTCCCGGGGGTGGAACACTGAAGCTTTCTTT
TRBD1	16	TRBV18	TRBJ1-1	NA	CASSPGTGTGGTEAFF	TGTGCCAGCTCACCCGGCACCGGGACAGGGGGCACTGAAGCTTTCTTT
NA	15	TRBV4-3	TRBJ1-4	NA	CASRWTATENEKLFF	TGCGCCAGCAGGTGGACAGCCACTGAAAATGAAAAACTGTTTTTT
NA	12	TRBV11-3	TRBJ2-7	NA	CASSLAEYEQYF	TGTGCCAGCAGCTTAGCTGAATACGAGCAGTACTTC
TRBD1	15	TRBV4-2	TRBJ1-1	NA	CASSQLDRLNTEAFF	TGTGCCAGCAGCCAATTGGACAGGCTGAACACTGAAGCTTTCTTT